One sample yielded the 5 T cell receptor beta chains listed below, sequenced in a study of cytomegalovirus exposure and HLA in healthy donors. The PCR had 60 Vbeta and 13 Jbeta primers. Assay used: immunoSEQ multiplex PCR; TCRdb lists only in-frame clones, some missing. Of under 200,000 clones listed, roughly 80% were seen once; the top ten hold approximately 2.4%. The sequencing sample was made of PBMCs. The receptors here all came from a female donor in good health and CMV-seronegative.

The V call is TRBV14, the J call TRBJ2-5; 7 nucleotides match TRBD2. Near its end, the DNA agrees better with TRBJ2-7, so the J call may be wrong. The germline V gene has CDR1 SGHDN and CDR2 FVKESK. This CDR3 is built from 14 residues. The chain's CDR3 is CASSQDRRGYEQYF. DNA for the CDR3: TGTGCCAGCAGCCAAGATAGGCGGGGGTACGAGCAGTACTTC.

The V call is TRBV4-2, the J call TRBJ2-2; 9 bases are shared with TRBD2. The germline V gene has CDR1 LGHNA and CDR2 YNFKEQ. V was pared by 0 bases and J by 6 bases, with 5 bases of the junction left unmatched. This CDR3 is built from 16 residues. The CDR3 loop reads CASSQEPGLAAGELFF. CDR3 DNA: TGTGCCAGCAGCCAAGAACCGGGACTAGCAGCCGGGGAGCTGTTTTTT.

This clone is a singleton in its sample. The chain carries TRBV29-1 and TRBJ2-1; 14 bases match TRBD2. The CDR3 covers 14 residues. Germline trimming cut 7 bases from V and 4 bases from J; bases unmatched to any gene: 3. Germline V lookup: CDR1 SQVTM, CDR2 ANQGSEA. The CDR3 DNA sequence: TGCAGCGGGAGGACTAGCGGGGGGTACAATGAGCAGTTCTTC. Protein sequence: CSGRTSGGYNEQFF.

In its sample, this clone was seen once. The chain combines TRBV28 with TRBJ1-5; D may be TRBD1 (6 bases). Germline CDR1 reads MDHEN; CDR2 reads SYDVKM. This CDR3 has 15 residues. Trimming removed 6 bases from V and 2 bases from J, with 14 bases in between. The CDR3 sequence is CASRPTGTRNQPQHF. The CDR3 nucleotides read TGTGCCAGCAGGCCAACAGGGACCCGCAATCAGCCCCAGCATTTT.

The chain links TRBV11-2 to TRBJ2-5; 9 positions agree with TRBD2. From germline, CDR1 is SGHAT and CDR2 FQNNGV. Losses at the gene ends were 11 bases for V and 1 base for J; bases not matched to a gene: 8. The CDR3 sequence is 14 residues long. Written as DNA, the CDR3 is TGTGCCTCAGGGGCTAGCGGGGCCCAAGAGACCCAGTACTTC. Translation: CASGASGAQETQYF.